This is a list of T cell receptor beta chains from one sample in a study of T cell responses to AZD1222 COVID-19 vaccine. The data were produced by immunoSEQ multiplex PCR, yet TCRdb's version contains in-frame clones alone and is incomplete. This sample carries over 100,000 clones, under 90% of them seen once, and the ten largest clones take about 6%. The specimen comprised peripheral blood, sampled on day 0 of AZD1222 vaccination. Receptor source: an adult in good health. Each CDR3 is given with its conserved first and last residue. A D gene is named only where the DNA matches it firmly. The size of a clone is reported for some rows only, either as once, few or many, or as a class for expanded clones.

J gene	clone size	D gene	V gene	CDR3 protein	CDR3 DNA
TRBJ2-7	-	-	TRBV18	CASSQGLPAYEQYF	TGTGCCAGCTCCCAAGGACTCCCGGCGTACGAGCAGTACTTC
TRBJ1-1	-	-	TRBV6-5	CASSPSTVHTEAFF	TGTGCCAGCAGTCCGAGTACAGTGCACACTGAAGCTTTCTTT
TRBJ1-3	few	-	TRBV9	CASSVDKNTIYF	TGTGCCAGCAGCGTAGACAAAAACACCATATATTTT
TRBJ1-1	-	-	TRBV3-1/TRBV3-2	CASSQGQGGRTEAFF	TGTGCCAGCAGCCAAGGTCAGGGAGGGCGAACTGAAGCTTTCTTT
TRBJ2-1	once	-	TRBV2	CASNPLASSYNEQFF	TGTGCCAGCAACCCCTTGGCGAGCTCCTACAATGAGCAGTTCTTC
TRBJ1-5	-	-	TRBV12-3/TRBV12-4	CASSLRGGQPQHF	TGTGCCAGCAGCCTCAGGGGAGGGCAGCCCCAGCATTTT
TRBJ1-2	-	-	TRBV7-2	CASSSGAPYGYTF	TGTGCCAGCAGCTCCGGGGCCCCCTATGGCTACACCTTC
TRBJ1-6	-	-	TRBV7-9	CASSLAGKQSPLHF	TGTGCCAGCAGCTTAGCGGGGAAGCAATCACCCCTCCACTTT
TRBJ1-5	-	TRBD1	TRBV7-9	CASSLDRGNQPQHF	TGTGCCAGCAGCTTGGACAGGGGGAATCAGCCCCAGCATTTT
TRBJ1-5	-	-	TRBV5-6	CASSSAEQGPKPQHF	TGTGCCAGCAGCTCCGCGGAACAGGGTCCAAAGCCCCAGCATTTT
TRBJ1-1	few	-	TRBV19	CASSIEGGNTEAFF	TGTGCCAGTAGTATAGAGGGGGGCAACACTGAAGCTTTCTTT
TRBJ1-2	-	TRBD1	TRBV5-6	CASSFTGDSRYYGYTF	TGTGCCAGCAGCTTCACAGGGGACAGCCGCTATTATGGCTACACCTTC
TRBJ1-6	-	-	TRBV7-9	CASSSSNSPLHF	TGTGCCAGCAGCTCCAGTAATTCACCCCTCCACTTT
TRBJ1-1	once	-	TRBV7-9	CASSRIDGSNTEAFF	TGTGCCAGCAGCCGAATTGATGGGAGTAACACTGAAGCTTTCTTT
TRBJ2-2	-	TRBD2	TRBV4-2	CASSQVRGGSTGELFF	TGTGCCAGCAGCCAAGTTCGCGGGGGGAGCACCGGGGAGCTGTTTTTT
TRBJ2-3	-	-	TRBV4-2	CASSQETGPDTQYF	TGTGCCAGCAGCCAGGAAACGGGACCAGATACGCAGTATTTT
TRBJ1-2	-	-	TRBV6-5	CASSSAPGAGYGYTF	TGTGCCAGCAGTTCTGCCCCCGGGGCGGGGTATGGCTACACCTTC
TRBJ1-3	-	-	TRBV5-1	CASSLGATSGNTIYF	TGCGCCAGCAGCTTGGGAGCGACCTCTGGAAACACCATATATTTT
TRBJ1-1	-	-	TRBV18	CASSPSQSTSTEAFF	TGTGCCAGCTCACCGTCCCAGAGCACTAGCACTGAAGCTTTCTTT
TRBJ2-1	-	-	TRBV7-9	CASSPLGLELYNEQFF	TGTGCCAGCAGCCCGCTAGGGTTGGAACTCTACAATGAGCAGTTCTTC
TRBJ1-1	-	TRBD1	TRBV6-1	CASSSRTGLNTEAFF	TGTGCCAGCAGCTCCCGGACAGGACTGAACACTGAAGCTTTCTTT
TRBJ1-1	-	TRBD1	TRBV30	CAWKQGTEAFF	TGTGCCTGGAAACAGGGGACTGAAGCTTTCTTT
TRBJ2-2	-	TRBD1	TRBV4-1	CASSQAGTATGELFF	TGCGCCAGCAGCCAAGCCGGGACAGCCACCGGGGAGCTGTTTTTT
TRBJ2-7	-	TRBD1	TRBV29-1	CSVNRGAYEQYF	TGCAGCGTTAACAGGGGGGCCTACGAGCAGTACTTC
TRBJ1-1	-	-	TRBV3-1/TRBV3-2	CASSHGNTEAFF	TGTGCCAGCAGCCACGGGAACACTGAAGCTTTCTTT
TRBJ1-5	-	-	TRBV27	CASSLSSQPQHF	TGTGCCAGCAGCCTTTCATCCCAGCCCCAGCATTTT
TRBJ1-2	-	-	TRBV5-1	CASSLEGADGYTF	TGCGCCAGCAGCTTGGAAGGGGCCGATGGCTACACCTTC
TRBJ1-1	few	-	TRBV5-6	CASSLAEGGLRPEAFF	TGTGCCAGCAGCTTGGCAGAGGGCGGACTGAGGCCTGAAGCTTTCTTT
TRBJ1-2	-	-	TRBV5-1	CASSLGEISYGYTF	TGCGCCAGCAGCTTAGGGGAAATAAGTTATGGCTACACCTTC
TRBJ1-6	-	-	TRBV30	CAWSAPLSPLHF	TGTGCCTGGAGTGCCCCTCTCTCACCCCTCCACTTT
TRBJ2-7	-	-	TRBV5-1	CASSFQGRSYEQYF	TGCGCCAGCAGCTTCCAGGGGCGCTCCTACGAGCAGTACTTC
TRBJ1-5	-	-	TRBV2	CASSEGGAPSHF	TGTGCCAGCAGTGAGGGGGGGGCCCCCTCACATTTT
TRBJ2-7	-	-	TRBV29-1	CSVEDLTATQYF	TGCAGCGTTGAAGACCTGACAGCCACGCAGTACTTC
TRBJ1-3	-	-	TRBV7-8	CASSLTHGRNTIYF	TGTGCCAGCAGCTTAACGCATGGAAGAAACACCATATATTTT
TRBJ2-2	-	-	TRBV7-3	CASSLHGANTGELFF	TGTGCCAGCAGCTTACACGGGGCGAACACCGGGGAGCTGTTTTTT
TRBJ1-2	-	-	TRBV5-6	CASSSRGGGYTF	TGTGCCAGCAGCTCCAGGGGTGGTGGCTACACCTTC
TRBJ1-1	-	-	TRBV3-1/TRBV3-2	CASSQGPGSRTEAFF	TGTGCCAGCAGCCAAGGACCAGGGAGTCGGACTGAAGCTTTCTTT
TRBJ2-1	-	-	TRBV7-2	CASSPSRGASYNEQFF	TGTGCCAGCAGCCCAAGTCGGGGGGCCTCCTACAATGAGCAGTTCTTC
TRBJ1-1	-	-	TRBV7-2	CASSGRERTPSTEAFF	TGTGCCAGCAGCGGCCGGGAGCGGACTCCCTCGACTGAAGCTTTCTTT
TRBJ1-1	-	-	TRBV30	CAWMPHRMNTEAFF	TGTGCCTGGATGCCACACCGGATGAACACTGAAGCTTTCTTT
TRBJ1-2	-	-	TRBV10-1	CASSEAPQGPYGYTF	TGCGCCAGCAGTGAGGCCCCCCAGGGGCCCTATGGCTACACCTTC
TRBJ2-1	-	-	TRBV10-1	CASISDGGLRNEQFF	TGCGCCAGCATATCTGATGGCGGTCTTAGGAATGAGCAGTTCTTC
TRBJ1-1	-	TRBD1	TRBV30	CAWSNRDRGFAEAFF	TGTGCCTGGAGTAACAGGGACAGGGGATTCGCTGAAGCTTTCTTT
TRBJ1-2	-	-	TRBV24-1	CATSDPDYGYTF	TGTGCCACCAGTGATCCAGACTATGGCTACACCTTC
TRBJ1-1	once	-	TRBV3-1/TRBV3-2	CASSARGNTEAFF	TGTGCCAGCAGCGCCCGTGGGAACACTGAAGCTTTCTTT